This TCR beta chain is from a study of cytomegalovirus exposure and HLA in healthy donors. Some clones are missing from TCRdb's copy, which holds only in-frame ones; the method was immunoSEQ multiplex PCR. The sample gives more than 90,000 clones, 85% to 95% of which show up once; around 1.1% is in the top ten. Study results and caveats: A subsequent analysis found that TCR clusters from the first cohort also tended to co-occur in the 110 or so validation repertoires, with about 95% of cluster scores above 0.

In regard to this clone: Its target is not known.

The donors formed part of the approximately 120-subject validation cohort, distinct from the approximately 640-subject first cohort. Germline CDR1 reads SGHTA; CDR2 reads FQGNSA. Germline trimming cut 0 bases from V and 4 bases from J; bases unmatched to any gene: 5. The CDR3 loop spans 15 amino acids. Sequencing was carried out using PBMCs. The V call is TRBV7-2, the J call TRBJ1-1, with TRBD1 matching 7 bases. The receptor was derived from a woman under 40 in good health and CMV-seropositive. CDR3 sequence: CASSLAGAGGTEAFF. CDR3 DNA: TGTGCCAGCAGCTTAGCGGGGGCAGGGGGCACTGAAGCTTTCTTT. The whole variable domain, remainder taken from reference TRBV7-2 and TRBJ1-1, is GAGVSQSPSNKVTEKGKDVELRCDPISGHTALYWYRQSLGQGLEFLIYFQGNSAPDKSGLPSDRFSAERTGGSVSTLTIQRTQQEDSAVYLCASSLAGAGGTEAFFGQGTRLTVV.